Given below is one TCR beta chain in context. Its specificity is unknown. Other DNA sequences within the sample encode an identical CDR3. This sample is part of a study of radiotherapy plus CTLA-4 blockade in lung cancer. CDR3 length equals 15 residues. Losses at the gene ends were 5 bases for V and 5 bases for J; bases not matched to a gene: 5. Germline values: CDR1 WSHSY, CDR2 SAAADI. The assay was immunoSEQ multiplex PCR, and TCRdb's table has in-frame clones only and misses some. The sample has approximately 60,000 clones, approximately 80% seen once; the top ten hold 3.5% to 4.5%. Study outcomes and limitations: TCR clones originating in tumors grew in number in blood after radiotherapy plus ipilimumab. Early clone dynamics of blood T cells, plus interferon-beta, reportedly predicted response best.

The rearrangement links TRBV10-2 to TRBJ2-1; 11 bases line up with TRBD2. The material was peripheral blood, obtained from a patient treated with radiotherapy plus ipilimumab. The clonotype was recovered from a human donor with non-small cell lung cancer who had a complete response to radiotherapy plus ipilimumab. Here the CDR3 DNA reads TGCGCCAGCAGTCCCGGGACTAGCGGAAACAATGAGCAGTTCTTC. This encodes CASSPGTSGNNEQFF.